The T cell receptor (beta chain) under discussion was sequenced for a study of blood T cell repertoires in COVID-19 (TCRdb year 2020). Turning to the overall study: Samples from collaborators originated in the United States, Italy and Spain and spanned both the acute and convalescent phases of COVID-19. The prospective study material was composed of cDNA or gDNA derived from T cells, B-cell-depleted T cells, or PBMCs. The dataset comprised deeply sampled blood TCRbeta repertoires from subjects exposed to, actively infected with, or recovered from COVID-19. The repertoires were released in a freely available public database meant as a resource for research on the immune response to SARS-CoV-2. The samples were drawn from the first 160 participants of the ongoing ImmuneRACE study and from 950 to 1,500 subjects provided by 6 global collaborators. A de-identified subject ID, COVID-19 status, age in years and sex were almost always included in the sample metadata. Where available, HLA class I and class II types were obtained from metadata supplied by the sample provider rather than from assay-based typing. General conclusions and limits of the study: Clinical and demographic metadata were provided uncurated, with the amount varying by source and participant.

This clone was picked up one time. What this receptor recognizes is not known. There are no base qualities to consult, and no much larger clone falls within one base. Participants in the prospective study were aged roughly 18 to 100 years, lived in under 30 United States geographic areas, and enrolled through a virtual design. Cohort assignment in the prospective study relied on participant-reported clinical history from a screening survey and a study questionnaire. For ImmuneRACE Cohort 3, a participant was defined as recovered based on two consecutive negative NP/OP PCR tests, clearance by a healthcare professional, or resolution of symptoms. In the prospective study, whole blood, serum and a nasopharyngeal or oropharyngeal swab were collected from each participant by mobile phlebotomists. Prospective study participants could optionally give additional blood draws and questionnaires over an approximately two-month period. Before DNA extraction, blood samples from the prospective study were shipped at room temperature or frozen.

TCRbeta CDR3 regions were amplified from genomic DNA using the immunoSEQ Assay, a bias-controlled multiplex PCR. Per the original workflow: The number of nucleated cells in each sample was estimated by amplification of reference gene primers within the assay. To quantify the absolute abundance of each unique TCRbeta CDR3 rearrangement, sequence reads were collapsed and filtered. For each sample, productive Simpson clonality was calculated as the square root of Simpson's diversity index over productive rearrangements. TCRdb carries this immuneACCESS record with in-frame sequences only. Its versions omit some clonotypes, under half of them owing to an unresolved V gene in the studies checked, with the rest unexplained. Clonal size and the V and J genes are those of that table, whereas D and trimming came from the DNA. The sample has more than 400,000 clones on record, about 90% of them singletons. Around 0.7% of the sample goes to the ten largest clones.

The germline V gene provides CDR1 KGHSH and CDR2 LQKENI. Here V drops 5 bases and J drops 0 bases, and the junction holds 7 bases not matched to any gene. The CDR3 contains 16 residues, cysteine and phenylalanine counted. The only DNA kept is the CDR3, 48 bases in frame from the first base. The V and J genes are TRBV18 and TRBJ1-3; TRBD1 matches 7 bases in the middle. Sequenced: PBMCs or T cells enriched from blood (not recorded which). The source is a woman younger than 35 who had recovered from COVID-19. The DNA is TGTGCCAGCTCATCGGGACAGCCTTACTCTGGAAACACCATATATTTT. Its coded protein is CASSSGQPYSGNTIYF.